The 3 T cell receptor beta chains listed next were all sequenced from one sample in a study of T cells in narcolepsy. The repertoire was sequenced with immunoSEQ multiplex PCR; TCRdb's copy has only in-frame clones and lacks some. The sample records under 35,000 clones, around 83% being singletons. Sequencing was done on a sample of memory (CD45RA-) CD4+ T cells from blood. These TCRs come from a human donor in good health.

The J gene is TRBJ1-6, the V gene TRBV6-5; D gene uncertain. The V end lost 8 bases, the J end lost 1 base, and 12 bases lay between the germline ends. The length of the CDR3 is 15 residues. Germline assignment: CDR1 MNHEY and CDR2 SVGAGI. The CDR3 bases are TGTGCCAGCTTCCAGAGCGCATCCTATAATTCACCCCTCCACTTT. Residues: CASFQSASYNSPLHF.

V usage is TRBV4-3 and J usage is TRBJ2-5; unclear D gene. With 4 bases removed from V and 4 bases from J, the gap between germline ends came to 10 bases. CDR3 length equals 13 residues. Germline CDR1 and CDR2: LGHNA and YSLEER. CDR3 in DNA: TGCGCCAGCAGCCCAGTAGTTGGAGAGACCCAGTACTTC. This codes for CASSPVVGETQYF.

This clone was found a few times. The chain carries TRBV2 and TRBJ2-5; maybe TRBD2 (6 bases). CDR3 length: 13 residues. V lost 1 base to trimming and J lost 5 bases, with 8 bases between them. Germline CDR1 reads SNHLY; CDR2 reads FYNNEI. The CDR3: CASSEGREETQYF. The CDR3 DNA sequence: TGTGCCAGCAGTGAAGGGAGGGAGGAGACCCAGTACTTC.